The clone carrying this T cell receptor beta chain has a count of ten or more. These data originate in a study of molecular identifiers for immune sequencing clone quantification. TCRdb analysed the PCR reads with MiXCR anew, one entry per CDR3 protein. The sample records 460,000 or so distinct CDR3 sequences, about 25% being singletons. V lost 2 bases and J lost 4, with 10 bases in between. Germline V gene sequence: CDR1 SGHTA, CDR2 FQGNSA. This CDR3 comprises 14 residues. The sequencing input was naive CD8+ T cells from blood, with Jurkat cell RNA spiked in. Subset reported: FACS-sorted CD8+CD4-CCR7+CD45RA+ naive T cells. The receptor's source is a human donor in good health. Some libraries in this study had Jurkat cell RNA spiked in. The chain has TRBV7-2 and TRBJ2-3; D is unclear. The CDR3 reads CASSLLERSDTQYF. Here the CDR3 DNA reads TGTGCCAGCAGCTTACTAGAGAGATCAGATACGCAGTATTTT.